A single sample is the source of the 23 T cell receptor beta chains below, sequenced in a study of T-cell reconstitution after alpha-beta-depleted transplantation in children. During its preparation, the TCRbeta library received unique molecular identifiers. A single record per CDR3 protein comes from TCRdb applying MiXCR to the PCR reads. The repertoire includes just over 950,000 distinct CDR3 sequences, around 30% of them detected once, and over 25% sits in the top ten. The sample consisted of PBMCs, mostly from graft donor cells, taken 360 days after TCRalphabeta/CD19-depleted stem cell transplant. All receptors come from a boy in the first two years of life who had a stem cell transplant for SCID, so the T cells may come from the graft donor.

This clonotype was counted between two and nine times. The chain joins TRBV29-1 to TRBJ2-3; D perhaps matches TRBD1 (5 bases). This CDR3 is 13 amino acids long. CDR1 SQVTM and CDR2 ANQGSEA come from the germline V gene. Trimming took 3 bases from V and 1 from J, leaving 8 bases between them. In DNA form, the CDR3 reads TGCAGCGTTGAGGGGCAGCGCACAGATACGCAGTATTTT. Its translation: CSVEGQRTDTQYF.

This clonotype was seen a few times. The rearrangement links TRBV12-3 or TRBV12-4 to TRBJ1-4, with D unresolved. The CDR3 length is 17 residues. Between the trimmed V and J ends, which lost 1 base and 1 base, there was a span of 13 bases. The CDR3 sequence is CASSLEPQVLTNEKLFF. Written as DNA, the CDR3 is TGTGCCAGCAGTTTAGAACCGCAAGTCCTAACTAATGAAAAACTGTTTTTT.

Details on this clonotype: Since no conserved phenylalanine or tryptophan closes the CDR3, a read error is the likely cause. The chain links TRBV12-3 or TRBV12-4 to TRBJ2-7, with 9 bases matching TRBD1. This CDR3 spans 15 amino acids. With 6 bases clipped from V and 3 bases from J, the junction kept 9 bases outside the gene matches. CDR3 sequence (DNA): TGTGCCAGCAGCTTAACTGGGACAGGGCTCTACGAGCAGTACTTG. Translated: CASSLTGTGLYEQYL.

Only a few counts were recorded for this clonotype. The chain links TRBV24-1 to TRBJ2-7; 10 positions match TRBD1. The CDR3 sequence is 15 residues long. V lost 5 bases to trimming and J lost 5 bases; unmatched junction nucleotides: 8. The germline CDR1 and CDR2 sequences are KGHDR and SFDVKD. In nucleotides, the CDR3 is TGTGCCACCAGTGGCTTGGGACAGGGGATGCACGAGCAGTACTTC. Its protein is CATSGLGQGMHEQYF.

V usage is TRBV2 and J usage is TRBJ2-1; D uncertain. V was pared by 7 bases and J by 6 bases, with 13 bases between. This CDR3 contains 13 residues. Germline lookup yields CDR1 SNHLY and CDR2 FYNNEI. The CDR3 region has the DNA TGTGCCAGCAAGGCAGAATTACTCAATGAGCAGTTCTTC. It yields the protein CASKAELLNEQFF.

The chain joins TRBV12-3 or TRBV12-4 to TRBJ1-2; TRBD1 is a possible D gene (5 bases). The CDR3 is 12 residues long. V was trimmed by 3 bases and J by 8 bases, leaving 10 bases between them. The DNA for the CDR3 is TGTGCCAGCAGTTTTTGGGGGGAAGGCTACACCTTC. It translates to CASSFWGEGYTF.

This clonotype was seen ten or more times. The rearrangement joins TRBV9 to TRBJ2-3, with D hard to call. V was clipped by 0 bases and J by 4 bases, with 3 bases between them. Germline V gene lookup returns CDR1 SGDLS and CDR2 YYNGEE. This CDR3 is built from 12 residues. The CDR3 is CASSVGADTQYF. The CDR3 nucleotides are TGTGCCAGCAGCGTAGGGGCAGATACGCAGTATTTT. Full variable domain (outside the CDR3, taken from reference TRBV9 and TRBJ2-3): DSGVTQTPKHLITATGQRVTLRCSPRSGDLSVYWYQQSLDQGLQFLIQYYNGEERAKGNILERFSAQQFPDLHSELNLSSLELGDSALYFCASSVGADTQYFGPGTRLTVL.

The chain links TRBV4-2 to TRBJ2-3; unclear D gene. Deletions cut 1 base from V and 0 bases from J, with 11 bases between. The CDR3 is made up of 16 amino acids. Germline V gene lookup returns CDR1 LGHNA and CDR2 YNFKEQ. CDR3 loop: CASSQGIPRSTDTQYF. In nucleotides, the CDR3 is TGTGCCAGCAGCCAAGGGATACCTCGAAGCACAGATACGCAGTATTTT.

This clonotype was recorded a few times. V is TRBV4-1 and J is TRBJ1-2; weak D call: TRBD1 (5 bases). This CDR3 comprises 15 residues. The ends were cut back, 0 bases at V and 8 bases at J, with 16 bases in the middle. Germline CDR1 and CDR2: MGHRA and YSYEKL. CDR3 bases: TGCGCCAGCAGCCAAGAGAAGGAAGGGACGGTCGGCTACACCTTC. Its protein is CASSQEKEGTVGYTF.

The V and J genes are TRBV5-1 and TRBJ2-1; D not certain. Trimming took off 2 bases at V and 12 bases at J, with 15 bases between the two ends. The CDR3 contains 13 residues. The germline V gene has CDR1 SGHRS and CDR2 YFSETQ. In nucleotides, the CDR3 is TGCGCCAGCAGCTTCGGGTCACCAGAAGGGCAGTTCTTC. It codes for CASSFGSPEGQFF.

This rearrangement joins TRBV7-9 to TRBJ1-1, with 7 nucleotides matching TRBD1. Trimming took 5 bases from V and 0 from J; bases not matched to a gene: 9. This CDR3 comprises 16 residues. The germline gives CDR1 SEHNR, CDR2 FQNEAQ (reference sequence). The CDR3 reads CASSQPPTGLNTEAFF. CDR3 nucleotide sequence: TGTGCCAGCAGCCAACCCCCGACAGGGCTGAACACTGAAGCTTTCTTT. Looking up the rest from reference TRBV7-9 and TRBJ1-1 gives the full variable domain: DTGVSQNPRHKITKRGQNVTFRCDPISEHNRLYWYRQTLGQGPEFLTYFQNEAQLEKSRLLSDRFSAERPKGSFSTLEIQRTEQGDSAMYLCASSQPPTGLNTEAFFGQGTRLTVV.

This clonotype turned up a few times. This chain uses TRBV27 with TRBJ2-1; D perhaps matches TRBD2 (6 bases). CDR1 MNHEY and CDR2 SMNVEV come from the germline V gene (reference sequence). The CDR3 totals 19 residues. V lost 6 bases, J lost 0 bases, and 24 bases lay in between. CDR3 protein: CASRAGLGGLRFSYNEQFF. In DNA, the CDR3 is TGTGCCAGCAGGGCGGGACTGGGGGGACTGCGATTCTCCTACAATGAGCAGTTCTTC.

This sequence joins TRBV4-1 and TRBJ2-7; TRBD2 matches at 8 bases. CDR1 and CDR2 from the germline V gene are MGHRA and YSYEKL. The CDR3 length is 16 residues. Trimming at V came to 4 bases and at J to 0 bases, leaving 8 bases not matched to a gene. The CDR3 sequence is CASSPGGNGPSYEQYF. The CDR3 DNA reads TGCGCCAGCAGCCCGGGGGGGAACGGTCCCTCCTACGAGCAGTACTTC.

J is TRBJ2-1 and V is TRBV20-1; 7 positions agree with TRBD1. The CDR3 sequence is 13 residues long. Germline CDR1 reads DFQATT; CDR2 reads SNEGSKA (reference sequence). CDR3 sequence: CSPSAGGIYEQFF. DNA of the CDR3: TGCAGCCCCTCGGCAGGGGGTATCTATGAGCAGTTCTTC.

The V gene is TRBV4-1, the J gene TRBJ2-7; no firm D call. Germline V gives CDR1 MGHRA, CDR2 YSYEKL. The CDR3 spans 15 residues. The germline V and J ends were trimmed by 4 bases and 5 bases, with 18 bases remaining between them. The CDR3 reads CASSPIHGETDEQYF. As DNA, the CDR3 is TGCGCCAGCAGCCCGATTCATGGGGAAACGGACGAGCAGTACTTC.

There are a few counts of this clonotype. The rearrangement uses TRBV20-1 and TRBJ2-7, with D maybe TRBD1 (6 bases). Germline V CDR1 and CDR2: DFQATT, SNEGSKA (reference sequence). V lost 0 bases and J 6 bases, leaving 15 bases between the germline ends. This CDR3 has 14 residues. CDR3 protein: CSARDLNRAGEQYF. The CDR3 region has the DNA TGCAGTGCTAGAGACCTCAACAGGGCCGGCGAGCAGTACTTC.

The V and J genes are TRBV12-3 or TRBV12-4 and TRBJ2-1; D might be TRBD1 or TRBD2, each matching 5 bases. V dropped 3 bases and J dropped 7 bases, with 16 bases sitting between them. This CDR3 region has 15 residues. CDR3 sequence: CASSLWGKGLNEQFF. The CDR3 DNA is TGTGCCAGCAGTTTGTGGGGGAAGGGTCTAAATGAGCAGTTCTTC.

This clonotype has only a few counts. This sequence joins TRBV10-3 and TRBJ2-7, with D possibly being TRBD2 (6 bases). This CDR3 is built from 14 residues. The ends were cut back, 0 bases at V and 3 bases at J, with 9 bases in the middle. Germline V gene sequence: CDR1 ENHRY, CDR2 SYGVKD. For the CDR3, the DNA is TGTGCCATCAGTGAGTCAAGGGACTTCTACGAGCAGTACTTC. This encodes CAISESRDFYEQYF.

This clonotype was seen only a few times. The V call is TRBV18, the J call TRBJ2-4; tentative D call: TRBD2 (5 bases). CDR3 size: 13 residues. Germline CDR1 is KGHSH and CDR2 is LQKENI. V shed 7 bases and J shed 3 bases, with 10 bases lying between them. CDR3 in amino acids: CASYPGGKNIQYF. As DNA, the CDR3 is TGTGCCAGCTACCCTGGAGGCAAAAACATTCAGTACTTC.

The chain has TRBV12-3 or TRBV12-4 and TRBJ2-7; 14 bases fit TRBD2. Losses at the gene ends were 2 bases for V and 1 base for J; bases not matched to a gene: 7. The CDR3 has 18 amino acids. CDR3: CASSLIGTSGGHSYEQYF. DNA for the CDR3: TGTGCCAGCAGTTTAATAGGGACTAGCGGGGGTCATTCCTACGAGCAGTACTTC.

This clonotype was picked up a small number of times. The rearrangement uses TRBV20-1 and TRBJ1-1; possible D gene TRBD1, 5 bases. In germline, CDR1 is DFQATT, CDR2 SNEGSKA (reference sequence). The CDR3 loop spans 13 amino acids. CDR3 in DNA: TGCAGCCAAAGTGGGACTTCGAACACTGAAGCTTTCTTT. This encodes CSQSGTSNTEAFF.

The sample holds a few counts of this clonotype. The rearrangement joins TRBV9 to TRBJ2-1, with 10 positions matching TRBD2. With V trimmed by 3 bases and J by 8 bases, 8 bases remained unmatched. The CDR3 sequence is 15 residues long. The germline CDR1 and CDR2 sequences are SGDLS and YYNGEE. CDR3: CASSALAGEGDEQFF. CDR3 bases: TGTGCCAGCAGCGCTCTAGCGGGGGAGGGCGATGAGCAGTTCTTC.

This clonotype showed up just a few times. This chain uses TRBV4-3 with TRBJ2-3; D possibly corresponds to TRBD2 (6 bases). Germline assignment: CDR1 LGHNA and CDR2 YSLEER. This CDR3 region has 17 residues. The V and J ends lost 2 bases and 1 base respectively, with 16 bases between them. The CDR3 protein is CASSQRGTASGTDTQYF. Here the CDR3 DNA reads TGCGCCAGCAGCCAAAGAGGGACGGCTAGCGGCACAGATACGCAGTATTTT.